This T cell receptor beta chain originates from a study of T cells in tuberculosis. Cells were sorted from thawed PBMC rested overnight and stained with GMM-loaded CD1B tetramer, viability dye and anti-CD3. The CD1B tetramers carried C32 glucose monomycolate purified from Rhodococcus equi. Each donor contributed approximately 93,000 sorted tetramer-negative cells. Measured with immunoSEQ multiplex PCR; TCRdb has only the in-frame clones, and not every one. This sample has nearly 60,000 clones, with over 75% found just once. The source material was CD1b-GMM tetramer-negative cells sorted from PBMCs. The receptor's source is an adult woman with latent tuberculosis.

CDR3 sequence (DNA): TGTGCCAGCAGCTTAGGCGGGGCGCTAACCTACGAGCAGTACTTC. Its translation is CASSLGGALTYEQYF. This rearrangement joins TRBV7-9 to TRBJ2-7; possible D gene TRBD2, 6 bases. Trimming pared 1 base from V and 2 bases from J, leaving 12 bases between. There are 15 residues in the CDR3. The germline V gene has CDR1 SEHNR and CDR2 FQNEAQ (reference sequence).